These T cell receptor beta chains were read from a single sample in a study of OX40 agonist ivuxolimab in advanced cancers. Data came from immunoSEQ multiplex PCR; TCRdb stores just in-frame clones and leaves some out. The data show 50,000 to 75,000 clones, 80% to 90% seen once. The sequencing here drew on CD4+ or CD8+ T cells sorted from blood, taken in a trial of the OX40 agonist ivuxolimab. The receptors stem from an adult with an advanced solid tumor such as melanoma, head and neck, liver or kidney cancer. CDR3s include the opening cysteine and the closing phenylalanine or tryptophan. A D gene is named only where the DNA matches it firmly. Size tells how often a clone was seen (once, few, many) or the class of an expanded clone, and some rows leave it out.

CATRDTVSTNEKLFF TGTGCCACCCGGGACACAGTATCAACTAATGAAAAACTGTTTTTT TRBJ1-4 NA NA TRBV15
CASGGYEQYF TGTGCCAGCGGGGGTTACGAGCAGTACTTC TRBJ2-7 NA NA TRBV2
CASSSALYGYTF TGTGCCAGCAGCTCAGCGCTGTATGGCTACACCTTC TRBJ1-2 NA NA TRBV5-6
CASSFSSNRSNQPQHF TGTGCCAGCAGCTTTAGCTCGAATCGGAGCAATCAGCCCCAGCATTTT TRBJ1-5 NA NA TRBV13
CASSLGQSYEQYF TGTGCCAGCAGTCTGGGACAGTCCTACGAGCAGTACTTC TRBJ2-7 TRBD1 NA TRBV5-6
CASSLVGSFQETQYF TGTGCCAGCAGCTTGGTCGGCAGTTTTCAAGAGACCCAGTACTTC TRBJ2-5 NA NA TRBV5-6
CASSSGTGGYEQYF TGTGCCAGCAGCTCGGGGACAGGGGGCTACGAGCAGTACTTC TRBJ2-7 TRBD1 once TRBV7-9
CASSLSGPSATDTQYF TGCGCCAGCAGCTTGTCGGGGCCTAGCGCCACAGATACGCAGTATTTT TRBJ2-3 NA NA TRBV5-1
CSVSEGLPGYEQYF TGCAGCGTTTCGGAGGGGTTGCCGGGGTACGAGCAGTACTTC TRBJ2-7 NA NA TRBV29-1
CASSERGGSGANVLTF TGTGCCAGCAGTGAACGAGGGGGCTCTGGGGCCAACGTCCTGACTTTC TRBJ2-6 NA NA TRBV28
CASTVAGEQFF TGTGCCAGCACTGTGGCGGGCGAGCAGTTCTTC TRBJ2-1 NA NA TRBV27
CASRSLQGSQPQHF TGTGCCAGCAGGAGCCTACAGGGGTCTCAGCCCCAGCATTTT TRBJ1-5 TRBD1 NA TRBV28
CASSSSASGGNYGYTF TGTGCCAGCAGCTCCTCGGCGTCAGGGGGCAACTATGGCTACACCTTC TRBJ1-2 TRBD1 NA TRBV9
CASSSWTGDKGNQPQHF TGTGCCAGCAGCTCGTGGACAGGGGATAAGGGCAATCAGCCCCAGCATTTT TRBJ1-5 TRBD1 NA TRBV7-9
CASSLKLGGRRGNEQFF TGTGCCAGCAGTTTAAAGTTGGGCGGGAGGCGGGGGAATGAGCAGTTCTTC TRBJ2-1 TRBD2 NA TRBV27
CSVESEINYGYTF TGCAGCGTTGAGTCAGAAATTAACTATGGCTACACCTTC TRBJ1-2 NA NA TRBV29-1
CASSPGHYSYEQYF TGCGCCAGCAGCCCCGGACATTACTCCTACGAGCAGTACTTC TRBJ2-7 NA NA TRBV5-1
CASSVGDRGRGEQYF TGTGCCAGCAGCGTAGGGGACAGGGGCCGGGGCGAGCAGTACTTC TRBJ2-7 TRBD1 NA TRBV9
CSVEQGRNTIYF TGCAGCGTTGAACAGGGGAGAAACACCATATATTTT TRBJ1-3 NA NA TRBV29-1
CASSIGGRAVQPQHF TGTGCCAGTAGTATAGGTGGCAGGGCGGTTCAGCCCCAGCATTTT TRBJ1-5 NA NA TRBV19
CASSLGQGGVYSQETQYF TGTGCCAGCAGCTTAGGACAGGGGGGAGTATATTCTCAAGAGACCCAGTACTTC TRBJ2-5 TRBD1 NA TRBV7-9
CASSVGSGALVNYGYTF TGTGCCAGCAGCGTAGGGTCAGGGGCCCTCGTTAACTATGGCTACACCTTC TRBJ1-2 NA NA TRBV9
CASKESASYNEQFF TGCGCCAGCAAGGAGAGCGCCTCCTACAATGAGCAGTTCTTC TRBJ2-1 NA NA TRBV4-1
CASTPALAAYYEQYF TGTGCCAGCACCCCCGCACTAGCGGCTTACTACGAGCAGTACTTC TRBJ2-7 TRBD2 NA TRBV2
CASSLWTSWDTQYF TGTGCCAGCAGCTTGTGGACTAGCTGGGATACGCAGTATTTT TRBJ2-3 TRBD2 NA TRBV5-4
CASNLTPLSSYNEQFF TGTGCCAGCAATCTGACACCCCTGAGCTCCTACAATGAGCAGTTCTTC TRBJ2-1 NA NA TRBV2
CASSPLGTGGTGNEKLFF TGTGCCAGCAGCCCCCTGGGGACAGGGGGCACTGGTAATGAAAAACTGTTTTTT TRBJ1-4 NA NA TRBV21-1
CASSLGGRPYEQYF TGTGCCAGCAGTTTAGGTGGGAGACCCTACGAGCAGTACTTC TRBJ2-7 NA NA TRBV27
CASSPDRPPRLVEQYF TGTGCCAGCAGCCCGGACAGGCCTCCCCGATTAGTCGAGCAGTACTTC TRBJ2-7 TRBD1 once TRBV5-8
CASSSASYNEQFF TGTGCCAGCAGTAGCGCCTCCTACAATGAGCAGTTCTTC TRBJ2-1 NA NA TRBV6-5
CASSYSNAETQYF TGTGCCAGCAGTTACTCGAACGCGGAGACCCAGTACTTC TRBJ2-5 NA NA TRBV6-5
CASSLQPNTEAFF TGTGCCAGCAGTTTACAGCCGAACACTGAAGCTTTCTTT TRBJ1-1 NA NA TRBV27
CASSLAGGSSYEQYF TGTGCCAGCAGCTTAGCTGGGGGGAGCTCCTACGAGCAGTACTTC TRBJ2-7 NA NA TRBV11-3
CASSLWTGSGYTF TGTGCCAGCAGTTTATGGACAGGCTCTGGCTACACCTTC TRBJ1-2 TRBD1 few TRBV27
CASRSSAVEQYF TGTGCCAGCCGGTCCTCAGCTGTCGAGCAGTACTTC TRBJ2-7 NA NA TRBV7-9
CSAASGGTPNNEQFF TGCAGCGCCGCAAGCGGGGGGACACCTAACAATGAGCAGTTCTTC TRBJ2-1 TRBD2 medium-sized TRBV29-1
CASSLRQGLDEQYF TGTGCCAGCAGCTTAAGACAGGGCCTCGACGAGCAGTACTTC TRBJ2-7 TRBD1 NA TRBV5-4
CASSPTSGAETQYF TGTGCCAGCAGCCCAACGTCGGGGGCAGAGACCCAGTACTTC TRBJ2-5 NA NA TRBV5-6
CASSFGQGAGSPLHF TGTGCCAGCAGCTTTGGACAGGGCGCGGGTTCACCCCTCCACTTT TRBJ1-6 TRBD1 NA TRBV5-4
CATSRGTSGVYEQYF TGTGCCACCAGCAGAGGGACTAGCGGGGTGTACGAGCAGTACTTC TRBJ2-7 TRBD2 NA TRBV15